This T cell receptor (beta chain) originates from a study of radiation and T cells in renal cell carcinoma. V was pared by 3 bases and J by 2 bases, with 8 bases between. From germline, CDR1 is KGHSH and CDR2 LQKENI. The CDR3 is 14 amino acids. The time point: blood 2 weeks post-SBRT. Treatment here: 15 Gy SBRT to primary tumor, nephrectomy 4 weeks later. Repertoires were generated with immunoSEQ multiplex PCR, while TCRdb's copy carries only in-frame clones and drops some. The sample carries around 120,000 clones, approximately 80% recorded once. The TCR was taken from a woman aged 55 to 70 with renal cell carcinoma. The material was blood, obtained from a patient whose treatment included radiotherapy and nephrectomy. This rearrangement joins TRBV18 to TRBJ1-3; TRBD1 is a possible D gene (6 bases). In DNA, the CDR3 is TGTGCCAGCTCACCGGGGACAACTGGAAACACCATATATTTT. It yields the protein CASSPGTTGNTIYF.